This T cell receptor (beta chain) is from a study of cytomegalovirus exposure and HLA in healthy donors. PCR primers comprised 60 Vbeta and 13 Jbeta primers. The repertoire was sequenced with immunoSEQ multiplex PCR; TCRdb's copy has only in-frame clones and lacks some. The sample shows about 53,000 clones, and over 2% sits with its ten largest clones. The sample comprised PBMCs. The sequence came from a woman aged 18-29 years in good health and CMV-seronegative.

The CDR3, as DNA: TGTGCCAGCAGTGTCCCGGGAGCGCCCTCTGGAAACACCATATATTTT. It is translated as CASSVPGAPSGNTIYF. The J gene is TRBJ1-3, the V gene TRBV2; D is unclear. With 4 bases removed from V and 0 bases from J, the gap between germline ends came to 13 bases. The CDR3 totals 16 residues. The germline CDR1 and CDR2 sequences are SNHLY and FYNNEI.